A selection of T cell receptor beta chains follows, all from one sample in a study of cytomegalovirus exposure and HLA in healthy donors. The method was immunoSEQ multiplex PCR; TCRdb's version includes in-frame clones alone and lacks a portion of them. The table shows about 200,000 clones, with more than 60% occurring only once. Input material: PBMCs. All receptors come from a man between 50 and 59 years old in good health and CMV-seronegative. CDR3s include the opening cysteine and the closing phenylalanine or tryptophan. A D gene is named only where the DNA matches it firmly. Clone size is not always given. Where it is, it says once, few, many or a class for expanded clones.

size	D	V	J	DNA	CDR3
once	-	TRBV18	TRBJ2-5	TGTGCCAGCTCACCCGTCCTGGGGCAGCTCCCCTCAGAGACCCAGTACTTC	CASSPVLGQLPSETQYF
-	-	TRBV18	TRBJ2-7	TGTGCCAGCTCACCACTAGAGGTCGGCGGGACTTCCTACGAGCAGTACTTC	CASSPLEVGGTSYEQYF
-	-	TRBV6-1	TRBJ1-5	TGTGCCAGCAGTGTCCTCGGACAGAGTAATCAGCCCCAGCATTTT	CASSVLGQSNQPQHF
-	-	TRBV5-4	TRBJ2-2	TGTGCCAGCAGCCTGCGAGTAGGCGGCGGGGAGCTGTTTTTT	CASSLRVGGGELFF
few	-	TRBV6-1	TRBJ2-5	TGTGCCAGCAGGTACGACTTTAGCGGAGAGACCCAGTACTTC	CASRYDFSGETQYF
few	TRBD2	TRBV7-2	TRBJ2-6	TGTGCCAGCAGCTTTTCTGGCGGGAGCTCTGGGGCCAACGTCCTGACTTTC	CASSFSGGSSGANVLTF
-	-	TRBV25-1	TRBJ2-7	TGTGCCAGCGGCGGGGCATCCTACGAGCAGTACTTC	CASGGASYEQYF
-	-	TRBV7-3	TRBJ2-1	TGTGCCAGCAGCTTAACTGTAGTCAATGAGCAGTTCTTC	CASSLTVVNEQFF
few	TRBD1	TRBV6-5	TRBJ1-5	TGTGCCAGCAGCCGGACAGGGATGGGCAATCAGCCCCAGCATTTT	CASSRTGMGNQPQHF
-	-	TRBV28	TRBJ2-7	TGTGCCAGCAGACGACCCCCAGGGGCGGAAAACGAGCAGTACTTC	CASRRPPGAENEQYF
-	TRBD2	TRBV7-9	TRBJ2-3	TGTGCCAGCAGCCCATTAGGACTAGCGGGGAAGACCTTCACAGATACGCAGTATTTT	CASSPLGLAGKTFTDTQYF